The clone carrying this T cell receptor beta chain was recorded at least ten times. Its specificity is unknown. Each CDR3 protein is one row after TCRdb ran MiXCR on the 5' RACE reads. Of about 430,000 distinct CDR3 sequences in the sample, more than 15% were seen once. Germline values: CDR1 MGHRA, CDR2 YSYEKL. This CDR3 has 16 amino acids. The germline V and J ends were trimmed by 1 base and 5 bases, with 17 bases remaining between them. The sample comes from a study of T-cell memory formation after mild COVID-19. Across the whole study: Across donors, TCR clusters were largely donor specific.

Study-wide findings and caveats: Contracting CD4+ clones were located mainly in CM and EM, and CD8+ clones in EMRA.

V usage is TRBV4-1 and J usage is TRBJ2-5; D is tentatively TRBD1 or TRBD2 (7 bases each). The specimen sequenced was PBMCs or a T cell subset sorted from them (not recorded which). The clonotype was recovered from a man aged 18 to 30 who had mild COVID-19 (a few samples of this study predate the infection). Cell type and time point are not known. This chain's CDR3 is CASSQAGAGGGETQYF. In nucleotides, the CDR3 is TGCGCCAGCAGCCAAGCTGGAGCAGGGGGGGGGGAGACCCAGTACTTC.